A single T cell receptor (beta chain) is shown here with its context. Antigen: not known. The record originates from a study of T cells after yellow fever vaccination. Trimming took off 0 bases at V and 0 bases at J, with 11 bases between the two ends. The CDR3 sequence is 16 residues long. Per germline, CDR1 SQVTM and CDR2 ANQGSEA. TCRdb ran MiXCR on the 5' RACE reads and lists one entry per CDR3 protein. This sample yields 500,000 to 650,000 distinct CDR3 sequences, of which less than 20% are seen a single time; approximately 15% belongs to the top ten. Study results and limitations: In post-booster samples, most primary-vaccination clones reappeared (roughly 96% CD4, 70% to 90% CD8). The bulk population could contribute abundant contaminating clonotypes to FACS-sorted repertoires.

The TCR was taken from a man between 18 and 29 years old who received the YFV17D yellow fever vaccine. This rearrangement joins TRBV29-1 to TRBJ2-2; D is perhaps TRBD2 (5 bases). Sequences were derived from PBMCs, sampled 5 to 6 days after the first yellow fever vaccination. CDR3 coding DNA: TGCAGCGTTGAAGATTCCCGGGAAACGAACACCGGGGAGCTGTTTTTT. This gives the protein CSVEDSRETNTGELFF.